The 27 T cell receptor beta chains reported below all come from one sample, sequenced in a study of blood T cells in healthy people across ages. Combining a sample-barcoded 5' primer with a J-beta primer mix, a second PCR ran for roughly 7 to 12 cycles. TCRdb reprocessed the 5' RACE reads with MiXCR, giving one entry per CDR3 protein. The table lists more than 700,000 distinct CDR3 sequences, around 45% of them singletons. Material: blood. The receptors here all came from a man older than 75 in good health.

The V gene is TRBV4-3, the J gene TRBJ2-1, with 8 positions matching TRBD2. Germline values: CDR1 LGHNA, CDR2 YSLEER. This CDR3 is 16 amino acids long. Losses at the gene ends were 0 bases for V and 7 bases for J; bases not matched to a gene: 8. CDR3 sequence: CASSQDRRAGENEQFF. As DNA, the CDR3 is TGCGCCAGCAGCCAAGATCGGCGAGCGGGAGAGAATGAGCAGTTCTTC.

This clonotype occurred a few times. The J gene is TRBJ1-5, the V gene TRBV6-6; 8 positions match TRBD1. This CDR3 region has 14 residues. V trimming: 5 bases; J trimming: 6 bases; junction bases outside the gene matches: 6. CDR1 and CDR2 from the germline V gene are MNHNY and SVGAGI (reference sequence). The CDR3 reads CASSPGQGRQPQHF. CDR3 sequence (DNA): TGTGCCAGCAGTCCTGGACAGGGCCGTCAGCCCCAGCATTTT.

Only a few counts were recorded for this clonotype. The V call is TRBV7-2, the J call TRBJ1-2; 10 bases fit TRBD1. Per germline, CDR1 SGHTA and CDR2 FQGNSA. Trimming at V came to 6 bases and at J to 5 bases, leaving 6 bases not matched to a gene. This CDR3 contains 14 residues. The CDR3 region is CASSSTGQGYGYTF. Written as DNA, the CDR3 is TGTGCCAGCAGTTCTACGGGACAGGGGTATGGCTACACCTTC.

This clonotype was detected a few times. This chain links TRBV4-1 with TRBJ1-1, with D uncertain. V was cut by 0 bases and J by 7 bases, with 12 bases left in between. The V gene's germline CDR1 is MGHRA and CDR2 YSYEKL. The CDR3 runs 14 residues. CDR3 in DNA: TGCGCCAGCAGCCAAGAGATCACGGAAGTTGAAGCTTTCTTT. It translates to CASSQEITEVEAFF.

This clonotype was recorded only once. The V gene is TRBV29-1, the J gene TRBJ2-1; 7 bases are a match to TRBD2. With V trimmed by 2 bases and J by 8 bases, 3 bases remained unmatched. Looked up from germline, CDR1 is SQVTM and CDR2 is ANQGSEA. This CDR3 spans 12 amino acids. The CDR3 protein is CSVERTSHEQFF. CDR3 nucleotides: TGCAGCGTTGAAAGGACTAGTCATGAGCAGTTCTTC.

In this sample, this clonotype turned up many times. The rearrangement joins TRBV20-1 to TRBJ2-1; TRBD2 agrees at 7 bases. CDR1 and CDR2 (germline): DFQATT, SNEGSKA (reference sequence). CDR3 length: 14 amino acids. The CDR3 coding sequence is TGCAGCGGCGAAGAGACTAGCTACAACAATGAGCAGTTCTTC. Protein product: CSGEETSYNNEQFF.

The genes are TRBV29-1 and TRBJ2-7; 7 bases are a match to TRBD1. In germline, CDR1 is SQVTM, CDR2 ANQGSEA. The V gene end was trimmed by 3 bases and the J gene end by 7 bases; junction bases not matched to a gene: 9. CDR3 length equals 13 residues. CDR3: CSVDGQDYNEQYF. Here the CDR3 DNA reads TGCAGCGTTGATGGACAGGATTACAATGAGCAGTACTTC.

This chain links TRBV7-9 with TRBJ2-3, with D uncertain. Trimming took off 5 bases at V and 6 bases at J, with 9 bases between the two ends. The CDR3 spans 12 residues. Germline CDR1 reads SEHNR; CDR2 reads FQNEAQ (reference sequence). CDR3 coding DNA: TGTGCCAGCAGCCGGGTAAGGGATACGCAGTATTTT. This encodes CASSRVRDTQYF.

The chain joins TRBV27 to TRBJ2-1; 10 bases align to TRBD2. CDR1 and CDR2 (germline): MNHEY, SMNVEV (reference sequence). CDR3 length: 16 residues. The V gene end was trimmed by 0 bases and the J gene end by 11 bases; junction bases not matched to a gene: 10. CDR3 sequence (DNA): TGTGCCAGCAGTTTATCCCAAGGGATTAGCGGGAGGCAGCAGTTCTTC. Amino acid sequence: CASSLSQGISGRQQFF.

The genes are TRBV12-3 or TRBV12-4 and TRBJ2-3; D may be TRBD1 or TRBD2 (5 bases each). V was trimmed by 8 bases and J by 3 bases, leaving 27 bases between them. The CDR3 is made up of 18 amino acids. In nucleotides, the CDR3 is TGTGCCAGCGGTTGGGGACCAAAAATTAGTCTAGGAACAGATACGCAGTATTTT. Its translation is CASGWGPKISLGTDTQYF.

This rearrangement joins TRBV11-3 to TRBJ2-5, with TRBD1 identical over 8 bases. The germline CDR1 and CDR2 sequences are SGHNT and YENEEA. CDR3 size: 17 residues. V lost 5 bases and J lost 11; bases outside the gene matches: 22. CDR3 in DNA: TGTGCCAGCAGCCCAAAAGGACAGGGAAGGTCCTACAATGAGCAGTACTTC. Translating it yields CASSPKGQGRSYNEQYF.

The chain links TRBV20-1 to TRBJ2-1; D possibly uses TRBD1 or TRBD2 (5 bases each). The CDR3 has 15 residues. Trimming removed 1 base from V and 6 bases from J, with 16 bases in between. Germline CDR1 and CDR2: DFQATT and SNEGSKA (reference sequence). The CDR3 here is CSARGPGRVGNEQFF. DNA of the CDR3: TGCAGTGCTAGAGGCCCGGGACGGGTAGGCAATGAGCAGTTCTTC.

The chain links TRBV29-1 to TRBJ2-3; D possibly corresponds to TRBD1 (6 bases). The CDR3 runs 15 residues. CDR1 SQVTM and CDR2 ANQGSEA come from the germline V gene. Trimming cost V 7 bases and J 0 bases, with 17 bases left between them. CDR3 nucleotide sequence: TGCAGCGGTAACAGGGTGCCAGGTAGCACAGATACGCAGTATTTT. Protein sequence: CSGNRVPGSTDTQYF.

This clonotype appeared a few times. This chain links TRBV7-2 with TRBJ2-7; D may correspond to TRBD1 or TRBD2 (5 bases each). V was trimmed by 5 bases and J by 3 bases, leaving 20 bases between them. Germline CDR1 SGHTA, CDR2 FQGNSA. This CDR3 has 16 residues. The CDR3 is CASSILSGPQYYEQYF. DNA for the CDR3: TGTGCCAGCAGCATACTTTCGGGACCTCAATACTACGAGCAGTACTTC.

This clonotype was counted a few times. This sequence joins TRBV28 and TRBJ2-1, with D unclear. Looked up from germline, CDR1 is MDHEN and CDR2 is SYDVKM. V gave up 3 bases and J gave up 8 bases, with 5 bases separating them. The CDR3 has 11 residues. The CDR3 spells CASSFTDEQFF. DNA for the CDR3: TGTGCCAGCAGTTTCACGGATGAGCAGTTCTTC.

The chain joins TRBV29-1 to TRBJ1-1; D is ambiguous. The CDR3 extends over 13 amino acids. V lost 4 bases to trimming and J lost 1 base, with 10 bases between them. CDR1 is SQVTM, CDR2 ANQGSEA, per germline. CDR3 residues: CSVGRPANTEAFF. Here the CDR3 DNA reads TGCAGCGTTGGCAGGCCAGCGAACACTGAAGCTTTCTTT. The whole variable domain, remainder taken from reference TRBV29-1 and TRBJ1-1, is SAVISQKPSRDICQRGTSLTIQCQVDSQVTMMFWYRQQPGQSLTLIATANQGSEATYESGFVIDKFPISRPNLTFSTLTVSNMSPEDSSIYLCSVGRPANTEAFFGQGTRLTVV.

This clonotype has a single count. The V and J genes are TRBV2 and TRBJ1-5; TRBD1 is a possible D gene (5 bases). From germline, CDR1 is SNHLY and CDR2 FYNNEI. V lost 0 bases to trimming and J lost 10 bases, with 16 bases between them. The CDR3 covers 15 residues. DNA of the CDR3: TGTGCCAGCAGTGAAGCGCGTCAGGGACTCATACCCCAGCATTTT. The encoded protein is CASSEARQGLIPQHF.

This clonotype turned up a few times. CDR3 sequence: CASRSTSLGTDTQYF. The DNA of the CDR3 is TGTGCCAGCAGGTCGACGTCACTGGGCACAGATACGCAGTATTTT. This chain links TRBV7-8 with TRBJ2-3; no firm D call. This CDR3 has 15 residues. V shed 6 bases and J shed 1 base, with 14 bases lying between them. Germline V lookup: CDR1 SGHVS, CDR2 FQNEAQ.

The V call is TRBV12-3 or TRBV12-4, the J call TRBJ2-3, with 8 bases identical to TRBD1. With 6 bases clipped from V and 2 bases from J, the junction kept 7 bases outside the gene matches. The CDR3 length is 15 residues. DNA for the CDR3: TGTGCCAGCAGCCTCGGGACAGGAGCCACAGATACGCAGTATTTT. Translation: CASSLGTGATDTQYF.

The chain links TRBV10-3 to TRBJ2-7; D call uncertain. V lost 1 base, J lost 7 bases, and 20 bases lay in between. The CDR3 covers 16 residues. Germline assignment: CDR1 ENHRY and CDR2 SYGVKD. The CDR3: CAISELPVSSYNEQYF. The CDR3 DNA follows: TGTGCCATCAGTGAGTTGCCCGTTAGCTCCTACAATGAGCAGTACTTC.

This clonotype was seen more than once but under ten times. The chain links TRBV4-3 to TRBJ2-2; possibly TRBD1 for D (6 bases). Trimming took 0 bases from V and 3 from J, leaving 8 bases between them. The germline V gene has CDR1 LGHNA and CDR2 YSLEER. The CDR3 totals 15 residues. Here the CDR3 reads CASSQEQGHTGELFF. The CDR3 nucleotides are TGCGCCAGCAGCCAAGAACAGGGTCACACCGGGGAGCTGTTTTTT.

This clonotype was seen repeatedly, ten times or more. The gene calls are TRBV6-1 and TRBJ2-7, with 9 bases fitting TRBD1. J lost 9 bases, V lost 8 bases, and 8 bases had no gene match. Germline V CDR1 and CDR2: MNHNS, SASEGT. This CDR3 has 12 amino acids. The CDR3 coding sequence is TGTGCCAGCGAAAGGACAGGGGTTGTGCAGTACTTC. It yields the protein CASERTGVVQYF.

The chain recombines TRBV5-1 with TRBJ2-5; 11 nucleotides agree with TRBD2. The CDR3 spans 17 residues. Trimming cost V 1 base and J 2 bases; bases outside gene matches: 7. Germline V gene sequence: CDR1 SGHRS, CDR2 YFSETQ. The CDR3 reads CASSLWLAGGEQETQYF. The CDR3, as DNA: TGCGCCAGCAGCTTGTGGCTAGCGGGAGGAGAGCAAGAGACCCAGTACTTC.

This clonotype was found a few times. This rearrangement joins TRBV25-1 to TRBJ1-5, with D tentatively TRBD1 (5 bases). The length of the CDR3 is 14 residues. Trimming stripped 8 bases from V and 0 bases from J, with 11 bases between. Per the germline V gene, CDR1 is MGHDK and CDR2 is SYGVNS. The CDR3 nucleotides read TGTGCCAGCCACGACAGTCATAGCAATCAGCCCCAGCATTTT. It is translated as CASHDSHSNQPQHF.

Only one count was recorded for this clonotype. The chain recombines TRBV4-2 with TRBJ2-5; tentatively, D is TRBD1 (6 bases). Per germline, CDR1 LGHNA and CDR2 YNFKEQ. The V end was cut by 2 bases, the J end by 0 bases, with 13 bases between. This CDR3 has 16 amino acids. The CDR3 loop reads CASSQLRGTDQETQYF. In nucleotides, the CDR3 is TGTGCCAGCAGCCAACTTAGGGGGACCGACCAAGAGACCCAGTACTTC.

V usage is TRBV4-2 and J usage is TRBJ2-1; the D gene is possibly TRBD2 (6 bases). V dropped 0 bases and J dropped 9 bases, with 18 bases sitting between them. CDR1 and CDR2 (germline): LGHNA, YNFKEQ. CDR3 size: 16 residues. Here the CDR3 DNA reads TGTGCCAGCAGCCAAGATTGGGGGGTTCGGGATCTTGAGCAGTTCTTC. Its translation is CASSQDWGVRDLEQFF.

The J gene is TRBJ2-5, the V gene TRBV7-3, with TRBD2 as a possible D gene (6 bases). From germline, CDR1 is SGHTA and CDR2 FQGTGA. Trimming removed 5 bases at V and 1 base at J, with 14 bases between. The CDR3 spans 15 residues. The CDR3 reads CASSATGTFQETQYF. The CDR3 DNA reads TGTGCCAGCAGCGCCACCGGGACTTTCCAAGAGACCCAGTACTTC.